Sequencing of this TCR beta chain was carried out in a study of T cell responses to AZD1222 COVID-19 vaccine. Regarding the study as a whole: Sampled repertoires all dated from after the peak T cell response. It should be noted that donors were predominantly white British and more often female, and clonal diversity was possibly underestimated. Of spike-specific TCRs, nearly half reportedly target regions left unmutated in variants. Following two doses of AZD1222, Spike-specific TCR breadth and depth rose.

Sequenced by immunoSEQ multiplex PCR; TCRdb stores in-frame clones only, minus some. The sample consists of about 94,000 clones, approximately 88% of them appearing once. This CDR3 is 16 amino acids long. Germline V CDR1 and CDR2: MNHNY, SVGAGI (reference sequence). Trimming pared 4 bases from V and 8 bases from J, leaving 21 bases between. Concerning this clone: What it binds is not known.

This TCR derives from an adult who received the AZD1222 COVID-19 vaccine. This chain connects TRBV6-6 to TRBJ2-1; no reliable D call. The material was peripheral blood, obtained 28 days after the second AZD1222 dose. The CDR3: CASSLKTPVGGDEQFF. CDR3 coding DNA: TGTGCCAGCAGTTTAAAGACTCCGGTCGGTGGGGATGAGCAGTTCTTC.